These 17 T cell receptor beta chains originate from one sample sequenced in a study of blood T cell repertoires in COVID-19. Generated by immunoSEQ multiplex PCR, the TCRdb table keeps only in-frame clones and is missing some. The sample records a few hundred thousand clones, around 90% being singletons. Sample: peripheral blood. The receptors here all came from a man aged 18 to 30 with active or convalescent COVID-19.

The J gene is TRBJ1-2, the V gene TRBV4-2, with D unclear. Trimming pared 0 bases from V and 4 bases from J, leaving 9 bases between. The CDR3 loop spans 14 amino acids. Germline lookup yields CDR1 LGHNA and CDR2 YNFKEQ. The CDR3 DNA is TGTGCCAGCAGCCAAGATCCAGGCTCCTATGGCTACACCTTC. As protein: CASSQDPGSYGYTF.

This clone was detected only a few times. This chain links TRBV12-5 with TRBJ1-1, with D maybe TRBD1 (6 bases). The germline V gene encodes CDR1 LGHNT and CDR2 FRNRAP. Trimming pared 6 bases from V and 5 bases from J, leaving 13 bases between. The CDR3 has 13 amino acids. This chain's CDR3 is CASGPKGGTEAFF. In DNA form, the CDR3 reads TGTGCTAGTGGCCCCAAGGGGGGGACTGAAGCTTTCTTT.

The chain has TRBV9 and TRBJ2-1; TRBD2 might be the D (7 bases). The CDR3 contains 16 residues. V lost 3 bases and J lost 1, with 14 bases in between. Germline loops: CDR1 SGDLS, CDR2 YYNGEE. The CDR3 bases are TGTGCCAGCAGCGCCGGGGGGCGGCCGTCCTACAATGAGCAGTTCTTC. Its protein product is CASSAGGRPSYNEQFF.

In DNA, the CDR3 is TGTGCCAGCAGTTCGACTAGCGGGGGCAGTACAGATACGCAGTATTTT. Its translation is CASSSTSGGSTDTQYF. The rearrangement joins TRBV7-9 to TRBJ2-3; 12 nucleotides agree with TRBD2. The CDR3 length is 16 residues. J was trimmed by 3 bases and V by 6 bases; bases with no gene match: 7. Germline values: CDR1 SEHNR, CDR2 FQNEAQ (reference sequence).

The V and J genes are TRBV5-1 and TRBJ2-5; 11 bases align to TRBD1. The germline gives CDR1 SGHRS, CDR2 YFSETQ. This CDR3 has 18 residues. The V segment lost 4 bases and the J segment 1 base; nucleotides outside the gene matches: 12. The CDR3 bases are TGCGCCAGCAGCGAAGCCATGGACAGGGGGCTTACCCAAGAGACCCAGTACTTC. Amino acids: CASSEAMDRGLTQETQYF.

This chain connects TRBV9 to TRBJ1-2; D uncertain. The germline V gene encodes CDR1 SGDLS and CDR2 YYNGEE. The V end was cut by 0 bases, the J end by 7 bases, with 10 bases between. CDR3 length equals 13 residues. The CDR3 sequence: CASSVDLLGGYTF. CDR3 sequence (DNA): TGTGCCAGCAGCGTAGACCTCCTCGGTGGCTACACCTTC.

This clone has only one observation. The V call is TRBV5-8, the J call TRBJ1-4, with D possibly TRBD1 on 5 matching bases. Germline assignment: CDR1 SGHTS and CDR2 YDEGEE. The CDR3 consists of 17 residues. With 4 bases removed from V and 0 bases from J, the gap between germline ends came to 16 bases. The CDR3 DNA follows: TGTGCCAGCAGCCTCTTTATGACAGACGCAACTAATGAAAAACTGTTTTTT. Translating gives CASSLFMTDATNEKLFF. Variable domain in full (rest from reference TRBV5-8 and TRBJ1-4): EAGVTQSPTHLIKTRGQQATLRCSPISGHTSVYWYQQALGLGLQFLLWYDEGEERNRGNFPPRFSGRQFPNYSSELNVNALELEDSALYLCASSLFMTDATNEKLFFGSGTQLSVL.

The chain combines TRBV6-2 or TRBV6-3 with TRBJ1-2; TRBD1 matches 7 bases. The length of the CDR3 is 17 residues. Germline CDR1 reads MNHEY; CDR2 reads SVGEGT. V lost 5 bases and J lost 1; bases outside the gene matches: 13. This CDR3 reads CASSNHLGQADNYGYTF. In nucleotides, the CDR3 is TGTGCCAGCAGTAACCATCTCGGACAGGCCGATAACTATGGCTACACCTTC.

The chain couples TRBV11-2 to TRBJ1-1; D perhaps matches TRBD1 (5 bases). This CDR3 is 15 amino acids long. Trimming shortened V by 6 bases and J by 1 base, and 15 bases separated the two germline ends. The V gene's germline CDR1 is SGHAT and CDR2 FQNNGV. DNA for the CDR3: TGTGCCAGCAGGGCAACCCTTACAGGGAACACTGAAGCTTTCTTT. Residues: CASRATLTGNTEAFF.

The sample holds one count of this clone. The V call is TRBV9, the J call TRBJ2-5; 8 nucleotides line up with TRBD1. V lost 4 bases, J lost 7 bases, and 9 bases stayed unmatched. The germline CDR1 and CDR2 sequences are SGDLS and YYNGEE. CDR3 length: 14 amino acids. CDR3 residues: CASSSPGQVGTQYF. The CDR3 DNA reads as TGTGCCAGCAGCTCACCGGGACAGGTCGGGACCCAGTACTTC.

The chain has TRBV11-3 and TRBJ2-3, with 8 nucleotides matching TRBD2. V lost 5 bases, J lost 6 bases, and 7 bases stayed unmatched. The CDR3 loop spans 14 amino acids. Per germline, CDR1 SGHNT and CDR2 YENEEA. The CDR3 loop is CASSHRGGLDTQYF. CDR3 DNA sequence: TGTGCCAGCAGCCATCGGGGGGGCCTCGATACGCAGTATTTT.

The chain uses TRBV11-2 and TRBJ2-3; D not resolved. Trimming took 3 bases from V and 6 from J, leaving 4 bases between them. CDR1 SGHAT and CDR2 FQNNGV come from the germline V gene. This CDR3 region has 11 residues. CDR3 sequence reads: CASSLSDTQYF. In DNA form, the CDR3 reads TGTGCCAGCAGCTTGAGCGATACGCAGTATTTT.

This clone was detected once. The chain uses TRBV10-3 and TRBJ1-5, with no clear D. The CDR3 extends over 15 amino acids. Germline values: CDR1 ENHRY, CDR2 SYGVKD. Deletions cut 2 bases from V and 5 bases from J, with 13 bases between. The CDR3 sequence: CAISESTRLDQPQHF. CDR3 nucleotide sequence: TGTGCCATCAGTGAGAGCACGCGATTGGATCAGCCCCAGCATTTT.

The DNA of the CDR3 is TGTGCCAGCGGGGAGGGGCGAGAGACCCAGTACTTC. It encodes CASGEGRETQYF. The chain couples TRBV13 to TRBJ2-5; TRBD2 matches 7 bases. With 8 bases clipped from V and 4 bases from J, the junction kept 4 bases outside the gene matches. There are 12 residues in the CDR3. Looked up from germline, CDR1 is PRHDT and CDR2 is FYEKMQ (reference sequence). Together with reference TRBV13 and TRBJ2-5, the CDR3 gives the full variable domain: AAGVIQSPRHLIKEKRETATLKCYPIPRHDTVYWYQQGPGQDPQFLISFYEKMQSDKGSIPDRFSAQQFSDYHSELNMSSLELGDSALYFCASGEGRETQYFGPGTRLLVL.

This rearrangement joins TRBV6-1 to TRBJ2-7; 7 bases line up with TRBD1. Germline-derived CDR1 and CDR2 are MNHNS and SASEGT. The CDR3 is 15 residues long. V lost 3 bases and J lost 5; bases outside the gene matches: 10. The CDR3 DNA is TGTGCCAGCAGTGATCCCGACAGGGAACGCCACGAGCAGTACTTC. It translates to CASSDPDRERHEQYF.

The count of this clone is one. The CDR3 DNA reads TGCGCCAGCAGCTCCGGGGGGCAGACCGGGGAGCTGTTTTTT. The encoded protein is CASSSGGQTGELFF. The rearrangement joins TRBV5-1 to TRBJ2-2, with D possibly TRBD2 on 7 matching bases. The CDR3 covers 14 residues. Germline CDR1 reads SGHRS; CDR2 reads YFSETQ. Trimming shortened V by 3 bases and J by 5 bases, and 11 bases separated the two germline ends.

The chain links TRBV5-4 to TRBJ2-1, with D perhaps TRBD1 (6 bases). This CDR3 comprises 15 residues. The V gene's germline CDR1 is SGHNT and CDR2 YYREEE (reference sequence). The V and J ends lost 5 bases and 6 bases respectively, with 18 bases between them. CDR3 bases: TGTGCCAGCAGTTCGCGGGCCAGGGGAGTCAATGAGCAGTTCTTC. Protein product: CASSSRARGVNEQFF.